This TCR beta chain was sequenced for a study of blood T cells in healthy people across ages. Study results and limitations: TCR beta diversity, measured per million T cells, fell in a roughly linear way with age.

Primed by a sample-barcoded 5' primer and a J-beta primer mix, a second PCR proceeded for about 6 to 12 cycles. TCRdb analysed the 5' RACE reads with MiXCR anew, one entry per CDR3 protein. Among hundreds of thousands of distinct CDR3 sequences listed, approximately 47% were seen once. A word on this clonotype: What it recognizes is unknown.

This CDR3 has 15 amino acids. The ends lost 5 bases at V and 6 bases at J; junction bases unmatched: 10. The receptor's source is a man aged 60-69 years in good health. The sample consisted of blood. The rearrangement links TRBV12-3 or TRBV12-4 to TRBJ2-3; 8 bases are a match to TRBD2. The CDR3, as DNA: TGTGCCAGCAGTCCGGGACGAGCGGGGGTGGATACGCAGTATTTT. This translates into CASSPGRAGVDTQYF.